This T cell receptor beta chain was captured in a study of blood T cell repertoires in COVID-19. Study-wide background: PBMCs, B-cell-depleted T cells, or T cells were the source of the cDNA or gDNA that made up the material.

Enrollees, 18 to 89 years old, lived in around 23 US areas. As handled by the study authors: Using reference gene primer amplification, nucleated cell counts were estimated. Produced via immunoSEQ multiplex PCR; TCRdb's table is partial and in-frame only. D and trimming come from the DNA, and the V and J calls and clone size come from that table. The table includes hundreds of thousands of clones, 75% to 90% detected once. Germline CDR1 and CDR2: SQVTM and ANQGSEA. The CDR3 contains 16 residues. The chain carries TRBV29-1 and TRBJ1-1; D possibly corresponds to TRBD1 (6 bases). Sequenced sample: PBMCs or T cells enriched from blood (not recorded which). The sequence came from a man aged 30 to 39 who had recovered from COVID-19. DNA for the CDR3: TGCAGTCACAAGTTGGGTCAGGGGCGGTTGGACACTGAAGCTTTCTTT. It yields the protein CSHKLGQGRLDTEAFF.